Each of the 29 T cell receptor beta chains below was sequenced from the same sample in a study of OX40 agonist ivuxolimab in advanced cancers. TCRdb keeps only in-frame clones here, not all; method: immunoSEQ multiplex PCR. Found here are over 65,000 clones, around 90% of them singletons; the top ten hold 1.5% to 2%. The material was CD4+ or CD8+ T cells sorted from blood, obtained in a trial of the OX40 agonist ivuxolimab. All receptors derive from an adult with an advanced solid tumor such as melanoma, head and neck, liver or kidney cancer.

The chain's CDR3 is CASLQGRTDTQYF. CDR3 DNA sequence: TGTGCCAGCTTACAGGGCCGCACAGATACGCAGTATTTT. The chain combines TRBV2 with TRBJ2-3; D is perhaps TRBD1 (6 bases). Per germline, CDR1 SNHLY and CDR2 FYNNEI. The CDR3 sequence is 13 residues long. Trimming took off 8 bases at V and 1 base at J, with 10 bases between the two ends.

The chain links TRBV28 to TRBJ1-6; 7 bases match TRBD1. The CDR3 totals 14 residues. With 6 bases clipped from V and 9 bases from J, the junction kept 8 bases outside the gene matches. CDR1 MDHEN and CDR2 SYDVKM come from the germline V gene. The CDR3 nucleotides read TGTGCCAGCAGCCTCACAGGGGTCGGTTCACCCCTCCACTTT. It encodes CASSLTGVGSPLHF.

This chain uses TRBV30 with TRBJ2-3; 7 bases are a match to TRBD1. Germline V gene lookup returns CDR1 GTSNPN and CDR2 SVGIG (reference sequence). V shed 2 bases and J 1 base; nucleotides not matched to a gene: 3. This CDR3 has 14 amino acids. CDR3 nucleotides: TGTGCCTGGAGTAGGCAGGGGGGCACAGATACGCAGTATTTT. This encodes CAWSRQGGTDTQYF.

The chain recombines TRBV11-3 with TRBJ2-1, with a possible D match to TRBD1 (6 bases). Germline V gives CDR1 SGHNT, CDR2 YENEEA. CDR3 size: 14 residues. Trimming took 4 bases from V and 15 from J, leaving 22 bases between them. CDR3 sequence: CASSSDPGQPFPFF. The CDR3 DNA follows: TGTGCCAGCAGCTCGGACCCCGGACAGCCCTTTCCGTTCTTC.

The chain uses TRBV2 and TRBJ2-5; possibly TRBD2 for D (5 bases). Deletions cut 3 bases from V and 5 bases from J, with 13 bases between. Germline CDR1 SNHLY, CDR2 FYNNEI. This CDR3 region has 14 residues. The CDR3 region has the DNA TGTGCCAGCAGTGAGGAAGCGGTGGTGGAGACCCAGTACTTC. Its translation: CASSEEAVVETQYF.

This chain joins TRBV2 and TRBJ1-5, with D maybe TRBD1 (5 bases). CDR3 length: 13 amino acids. The V and J ends lost 8 bases and 1 base respectively, with 9 bases between them. Germline CDR1 is SNHLY and CDR2 is FYNNEI. The CDR3 DNA is TGTGCCAGCGGGGGGGGGAGCAATCAGCCCCAGCATTTT. Translation: CASGGGSNQPQHF. The variable domain in full, with the rest retrieved from reference TRBV2 and TRBJ1-5, is EPEVTQTPSHQVTQMGQEVILRCVPISNHLYFYWYRQILGQKVEFLVSFYNNEISEKSEIFDDQFSVERPDGSNFTLKIRSTKLEDSAMYFCASGGGSNQPQHFGDGTRLSIL.

The chain joins TRBV28 to TRBJ1-1; a weak D match, TRBD1 (6 bases). This CDR3 contains 14 residues. Germline-derived CDR1 and CDR2 are MDHEN and SYDVKM. Between the trimmed V and J ends, which lost 10 bases and 4 bases, there was a span of 19 bases. Written as DNA, the CDR3 is TGTGCCACCGGCGGGGGGGCATGGACCACTGAAGCTTTCTTT. Translating gives CATGGGAWTTEAFF.

CDR3 residues: CASSQDRSGTDTQYF. Here the CDR3 DNA reads TGCGCCAGCAGCCAAGACCGGAGCGGCACAGATACGCAGTATTTT. The rearrangement joins TRBV4-1 to TRBJ2-3, with D uncertain. There are 15 residues in the CDR3. Germline V gene lookup returns CDR1 MGHRA and CDR2 YSYEKL. The V and J ends lost 0 bases and 1 base respectively, with 8 bases between them.

This clone occurred a few times. This chain joins TRBV5-1 and TRBJ2-2, with TRBD2 matching 10 bases. Per the germline V gene, CDR1 is SGHRS and CDR2 is YFSETQ. With V trimmed by 0 bases and J by 6 bases, 2 bases remained unmatched. The CDR3 is made up of 15 amino acids. The DNA for the CDR3 is TGCGCCAGCAGCTTGGGGCTAGCGGGAGCCGGGGAGCTGTTTTTT. Protein product: CASSLGLAGAGELFF.

The V and J genes are TRBV28 and TRBJ1-2; D is undetermined. The CDR3 loop spans 13 amino acids. Germline V gene sequence: CDR1 MDHEN, CDR2 SYDVKM. The germline V and J ends were trimmed by 5 bases and 5 bases, with 12 bases remaining between them. This CDR3 reads CASSARADYGYTF. DNA of the CDR3: TGTGCCAGCAGTGCCAGAGCCGATTATGGCTACACCTTC.

This chain joins TRBV5-1 and TRBJ2-3, with D perhaps matching TRBD1 (5 bases). V was clipped by 0 bases and J by 4 bases, with 12 bases between them. The germline CDR1 and CDR2 sequences are SGHRS and YFSETQ. This CDR3 has 15 amino acids. The CDR3 loop reads CASSLGSGWADTQYF. The DNA for the CDR3 is TGCGCCAGCAGCTTGGGGTCAGGGTGGGCAGATACGCAGTATTTT. Full variable domain (remainder filled in from reference TRBV5-1 and TRBJ2-3): KAGVTQTPRYLIKTRGQQVTLSCSPISGHRSVSWYQQTPGQGLQFLFEYFSETQRNKGNFPGRFSGRQFSNSRSEMNVSTLELGDSALYLCASSLGSGWADTQYFGPGTRLTVL.

The rearrangement joins TRBV12-5 to TRBJ2-2; maybe TRBD1 (5 bases). There are 16 residues in the CDR3. V dropped 0 bases and J dropped 9 bases, with 17 bases sitting between them. Germline CDR1 LGHNT, CDR2 FRNRAP. CDR3 sequence (DNA): TGTGCTAGTGGTTTGGTACGCTCAGGGTCAGAACGGGAGCTGTTTTTT. Its protein product is CASGLVRSGSERELFF.

V and J are TRBV18 and TRBJ2-7, with 7 bases lining up with TRBD1. The V gene's germline CDR1 is KGHSH and CDR2 LQKENI. V gave up 2 bases and J gave up 6 bases; unmatched junction bases: 4. The CDR3 runs to 13 residues. Here the CDR3 reads CASSPNTGVEQYF. In DNA, the CDR3 is TGTGCCAGCTCACCAAATACAGGGGTCGAGCAGTACTTC.

The V gene is TRBV2, the J gene TRBJ2-7; TRBD1 agrees at 8 bases. V lost 4 bases, J lost 5 bases, and 7 bases stayed unmatched. The CDR3 totals 14 residues. Germline V CDR1 and CDR2: SNHLY, FYNNEI. This chain's CDR3 is CASSARTGTDEQYF. Here the CDR3 DNA reads TGTGCCAGCAGTGCTAGGACAGGGACCGACGAGCAGTACTTC.

This clone was counted between two and nine times. The chain recombines TRBV6-4 with TRBJ2-5; perhaps D is TRBD1 or TRBD2 (5 bases each). Germline V gives CDR1 MRHNA, CDR2 SNTAGT. V was clipped by 8 bases and J by 2 bases, with 30 bases between them. The CDR3 loop spans 19 amino acids. The CDR3 DNA sequence: TGTGCCAGCGGTTCTCTACCTGGCGTGAGAGAAGAGGGGCAAGAGACCCAGTACTTC. This translates into CASGSLPGVREEGQETQYF.

This clone appeared a few times. This chain links TRBV6-6 with TRBJ1-3; 9 nucleotides align to TRBD1. Trimming cost V 0 bases and J 7 bases; bases outside gene matches: 7. This CDR3 comprises 16 residues. Germline lookup yields CDR1 MNHNY and CDR2 SVGAGI (reference sequence). The CDR3 nucleotides are TGTGCCAGCAGTTACTCGACAGGGGGTTTTGGTAACACCATATATTTT. Translated: CASSYSTGGFGNTIYF.

The chain combines TRBV28 with TRBJ2-5, with TRBD1 identical over 7 bases. The CDR3 spans 16 residues. After removal of 8 bases from V and 4 bases from J, the junction contained 16 bases not matched to a gene. Germline assignment: CDR1 MDHEN and CDR2 SYDVKM. The CDR3 nucleotides are TGTGCCAGCGGCAACCTGGGACAGCTACGGGGAGAGACCCAGTACTTC. It specifies CASGNLGQLRGETQYF.

V gene TRBV5-3 combines with J gene TRBJ1-5, with 8 bases matching TRBD1. TRBV5-3 is an ORF, with its function uncertain. There are 17 residues in the CDR3. The V and J ends lost 2 bases and 7 bases, in that order; junction bases with no gene match: 14. CDR3 nucleotides: TGTGCCAGAAGCTTAGGACAGGGTAGGTTTTTACGCCAGCCCCAGCATTTT. Its protein is CARSLGQGRFLRQPQHF.

This chain uses TRBV19 with TRBJ1-4, with D possibly TRBD1 on 5 matching bases. With 4 bases removed from V and 4 bases from J, the gap between germline ends came to 28 bases. The CDR3 loop spans 20 amino acids. CDR1 is LNHDA and CDR2 is SQIVND in the germline V gene (reference sequence). The CDR3: CASSSREPLRWRGNNEKLFF. The CDR3 bases are TGTGCCAGTAGTAGTCGGGAGCCCCTTCGCTGGCGGGGGAATAATGAAAAACTGTTTTTT.

The chain is built from TRBV2 and TRBJ1-1; TRBD1 is a possible D gene (5 bases). The V and J ends lost 7 bases and 5 bases respectively, with 11 bases between them. Looked up from germline, CDR1 is SNHLY and CDR2 is FYNNEI. The CDR3 is 12 amino acids. The CDR3 nucleotides are TGTGCCAGCATGATTCGACAGACTGAAGCTTTCTTT. This translates into CASMIRQTEAFF.

The chain combines TRBV10-1 with TRBJ2-2, with no clear D. Germline-derived CDR1 and CDR2 are WNHNN and SYGVQD (reference sequence). V was trimmed by 6 bases and J by 6 bases, leaving 8 bases between them. The CDR3 runs to 12 residues. The CDR3 here is CASSKMAGELFF. DNA for the CDR3: TGCGCCAGCAGCAAGATGGCCGGGGAGCTGTTTTTT.

This clone appeared once. The germline gene is not matched at one end of the junction; a read error may be the cause. V is TRBV5-4 and J is TRBJ2-1; 11 nucleotides align to TRBD2. This CDR3 has 13 residues. Germline V gene lookup returns CDR1 SGHNT and CDR2 YYREEE (reference sequence). CDR3 amino acids: CASSPPTSGGQIF. CDR3 nucleotide sequence: TGTGCCAGCAGCCCACCTACTAGCGGGGGTCAAATCTTC.

V gene TRBV28 combines with J gene TRBJ2-7; D may be TRBD2 (5 bases). This CDR3 region has 13 residues. Trimming cost V 6 bases and J 2 bases, with 11 bases left between them. Germline V gene lookup returns CDR1 MDHEN and CDR2 SYDVKM. CDR3 DNA: TGTGCCAGCAGAGAGGGTCGAACCTACGAGCAGTACTTC. Amino acid sequence: CASREGRTYEQYF.

The V call is TRBV19, the J call TRBJ2-3, with 8 bases fitting TRBD2. The V segment lost 6 bases and the J segment 1 base; nucleotides outside the gene matches: 9. In germline, CDR1 is LNHDA, CDR2 SQIVND (reference sequence). CDR3 length: 16 amino acids. The CDR3 sequence: CASSGGAYAGTDTQYF. For the CDR3, the DNA is TGTGCCAGTAGCGGGGGGGCCTATGCCGGCACAGATACGCAGTATTTT.

V usage is TRBV4-1 and J usage is TRBJ2-1, with TRBD2 identical over 12 bases. This CDR3 contains 15 residues. V lost 5 bases and J lost 6; bases outside the gene matches: 5. CDR1 is MGHRA, CDR2 YSYEKL, per germline. CDR3 loop: CASSEVTSGGNEQFF. The CDR3 DNA sequence: TGCGCCAGCAGCGAAGTGACTAGCGGGGGCAATGAGCAGTTCTTC.

J is TRBJ1-2 and V is TRBV28; D unclear. CDR3 length: 11 amino acids. V was trimmed by 3 bases and J by 7 bases, leaving 6 bases between them. Germline loops: CDR1 MDHEN, CDR2 SYDVKM. This CDR3 is CASSFLGGYTF. Written as DNA, the CDR3 is TGTGCCAGCAGTTTTTTAGGTGGCTACACCTTC.

V usage is TRBV4-2 and J usage is TRBJ2-5, with TRBD1 matching 7 bases. The CDR3 length is 15 residues. Germline CDR1 and CDR2: LGHNA and YNFKEQ. V lost 4 bases to trimming and J lost 0 bases; unmatched junction nucleotides: 5. CDR3 protein: CASSPTDRDQETQYF. CDR3 nucleotide sequence: TGTGCCAGCAGCCCAACTGACAGGGACCAAGAGACCCAGTACTTC.

Here the CDR3 DNA reads TGTGCCAGCAGCCCGGGGACAGGGAGAGATACGCAGTATTTT. As protein: CASSPGTGRDTQYF. This rearrangement joins TRBV2 to TRBJ2-3; 9 positions agree with TRBD1. The germline V gene has CDR1 SNHLY and CDR2 FYNNEI. This CDR3 comprises 14 residues. V was clipped by 6 bases and J by 5 bases; unmatched bases: 6. The full variable domain, completed using reference TRBV2 and TRBJ2-3, is EPEVTQTPSHQVTQMGQEVILRCVPISNHLYFYWYRQILGQKVEFLVSFYNNEISEKSEIFDDQFSVERPDGSNFTLKIRSTKLEDSAMYFCASSPGTGRDTQYFGPGTRLTVL.

Here the CDR3 DNA reads TGTGCCAGCAGCCCGGGAGGTATAGCGGGGGGGGTAGGGAATGAGCAGTTCTTC. It is translated as CASSPGGIAGGVGNEQFF. This chain joins TRBV5-4 and TRBJ2-1; 11 bases are a match to TRBD2. This CDR3 contains 18 residues. Trimming took 4 bases from V and 7 from J; bases not matched to a gene: 16. Looked up from germline, CDR1 is SGHNT and CDR2 is YYREEE (reference sequence).